This T cell receptor (beta chain) is from a study of CD8+ T cells in alopecia areata. In this sample, this clone turned up a few times. The DNA is left out, because the CDR3 cannot be placed on it with certainty; the CDR3 is given as TCRdb lists it. Once RNA had been extracted, it was reverse transcribed into cDNA to act as the sequencing template. TCRdb's table, derived via immunoSEQ multiplex PCR, lists solely in-frame clones and lacks some. The repertoire holds about 210,000 clones, with about 50% as singletons. Treatment of the sample: oral pan-JAK inhibitor, 5-10 mg twice daily. Germline CDR1 LNHDA, CDR2 SQIVND (reference sequence). Termini included, the CDR3 measures 13 amino acids.

The origin of this receptor is a human donor with alopecia areata. This chain links TRBV19 with TRBJ1-2. Material: CD4+ T cells sorted from blood, obtained at week 4, from a patient treated with tofacitinib. CDR3 loop: CASEGDFGNGYTF.